This T cell receptor (beta chain) is from a study of OX40 agonist ivuxolimab in advanced cancers. Trimming took off 4 bases at V and 1 base at J, with 15 bases between the two ends. CDR3 length: 16 amino acids. Germline V gene sequence: CDR1 SNHLY, CDR2 FYNNEI. Some clones are missing from TCRdb's copy, which holds only in-frame ones; the method was immunoSEQ multiplex PCR. The data hold under 65,000 clones, with 80% to 90% observed a single time. Concerning this clone: The antigen is unknown.

Findings and limits, study-wide: Relatively little clonal expansion, among the lowest observed, appeared in partial responders at 0.1-3.0 mg/kg. Dose levels from 0.1 to 3.0 mg/kg saw CD4+ and CD8+ blood T cells expand clonally by week 6.

This TCR was recovered from an adult with an advanced solid tumor such as melanoma, head and neck, liver or kidney cancer. Source: CD4+ or CD8+ T cells sorted from blood, taken in a trial of the OX40 agonist ivuxolimab. The V and J genes are TRBV2 and TRBJ2-3; a weak D match, TRBD2 (6 bases). The CDR3 DNA sequence: TGTGCCAGCAGTGGGGGAAACCCGGGGGGCACAGATACGCAGTATTTT. Translating gives CASSGGNPGGTDTQYF.